The source of this TCR beta chain is a study of identical twins. General study points: Conclusions leaned on cross-sectional statistical analysis and did not track the same donors over time. Abundant cord blood beta clonotypes carried fewer insertions; memory repertoires showed none.

A universal primer binding site was introduced by template switching. The final cDNA contained unique molecular identifiers. TCRdb re-called the 5' RACE reads with MiXCR, one entry per CDR3 protein. The repertoire consists of 500,000 to 700,000 distinct CDR3 sequences, with roughly 7.2% occurring once and the leading ten covering less than 2%. This clonotype was counted many times. The antigen is unknown. The ends were cut back, 6 bases at V and 5 bases at J, with 10 bases in the middle. CDR3 size: 12 residues. These data also formed part of another study, on yellow fever vaccine responses in identical twins.

The sequence was obtained from a woman aged 18-29 years in good health. The chain joins TRBV12-3 or TRBV12-4 to TRBJ1-2; D gene ambiguous. The sequencing sample was made of PBMCs. The CDR3 coding sequence is TGTGCCAGCAGGAGCAGCTCTTATGGCTACACCTTC. It specifies CASRSSSYGYTF.